This passage covers 20 T cell receptor beta chains from one sample sequenced in a study of cytomegalovirus exposure and HLA in healthy donors. Assay used: immunoSEQ multiplex PCR; TCRdb lists only in-frame clones, some missing. The sample lists some 330,000 clones, just over 85% occurring once. Material: PBMCs. The receptors were sampled from a woman under 30 in good health and CMV-seronegative.

V and J are TRBV7-9 and TRBJ2-7, with 9 bases that match TRBD1. The CDR3 loop spans 15 amino acids. Looked up from germline, CDR1 is SEHNR and CDR2 is FQNEAQ (reference sequence). The ends lost 5 bases at V and 0 bases at J; junction bases unmatched: 5. CDR3 region: CASSIPGQGSYEQYF. CDR3 nucleotide sequence: TGTGCCAGCAGCATTCCGGGACAGGGCTCCTACGAGCAGTACTTC.

The chain employs TRBV9 and TRBJ1-2; 7 nucleotides match TRBD1. Germline lookup yields CDR1 SGDLS and CDR2 YYNGEE. The V segment lost 1 base and the J segment 4 bases; nucleotides outside the gene matches: 7. The CDR3 totals 15 residues. The CDR3 protein is CASSVRVGGSYGYTF. Written as DNA, the CDR3 is TGTGCCAGCAGCGTAAGGGTAGGGGGCTCCTATGGCTACACCTTC.

To note about this clone: Relative to the germline gene, one junction end is altered; a read error may explain this. The rearrangement uses TRBV6-1 and TRBJ2-5, with D perhaps matching TRBD2 (5 bases). This CDR3 is built from 10 residues. Germline assignment: CDR1 MNHNS and CDR2 SASEGT. As DNA, the CDR3 is TGTGCCAGCAGCACCCCAGGACTGGACTTC. It specifies CASSTPGLDF.

This chain connects TRBV5-8 to TRBJ1-4; 10 positions match TRBD1. Trimming at V came to 3 bases and at J to 7 bases, leaving 9 bases not matched to a gene. This CDR3 is built from 16 residues. In germline, CDR1 is SGHTS, CDR2 YDEGEE. CDR3: CASSSGTGAVREKLFF. Here the CDR3 DNA reads TGTGCCAGCAGCTCCGGGACAGGGGCCGTTCGTGAAAAACTGTTTTTT.

This clone was seen only once. This CDR3 is also generated by other DNA sequences in the sample. This chain uses TRBV27 with TRBJ1-1; D unclear. Trimming shortened V by 6 bases and J by 2 bases, and 4 bases separated the two germline ends. The germline gives CDR1 MNHEY, CDR2 SMNVEV (reference sequence). The CDR3 runs 11 residues. For the CDR3, the DNA is TGTGCCAGCAGACTAAACACTGAAGCTTTCTTT. It translates to CASRLNTEAFF.

J is TRBJ2-1 and V is TRBV29-1; TRBD1 agrees at 9 bases. Trimming at V came to 6 bases and at J to 2 bases, leaving 14 bases not matched to a gene. CDR3 size: 17 residues. Germline loops: CDR1 SQVTM, CDR2 ANQGSEA. CDR3 region: CSVERDREAGTYNEQFF. CDR3 bases: TGCAGCGTGGAGCGGGACAGGGAAGCGGGAACCTACAATGAGCAGTTCTTC.

The genes are TRBV5-6 and TRBJ1-3; possible D gene TRBD1, 6 bases. Germline V CDR1 and CDR2: SGHDT, YYEEEE. This CDR3 is 16 amino acids long. Trimming pared 0 bases from V and 3 bases from J, leaving 13 bases between. The CDR3 reads CASSLAIQGFGNTIYF. In DNA form, the CDR3 reads TGTGCCAGCAGCTTGGCCATACAGGGCTTTGGAAACACCATATATTTT.

The chain uses TRBV5-1 and TRBJ1-3; 7 bases fit TRBD1. V shed 5 bases and J 4 bases; nucleotides not matched to a gene: 3. CDR3 length equals 13 residues. Germline V gene data show CDR1 as SGHRS and CDR2 as YFSETQ. CDR3: CASRLTGGNTIYF. Here the CDR3 DNA reads TGCGCCAGCAGGTTGACAGGGGGAAACACCATATATTTT.

Only a few counts were recorded for this clone. The chain carries TRBV4-3 and TRBJ2-2; 10 bases are a match to TRBD1. V shed 3 bases and J 4 bases; nucleotides not matched to a gene: 2. The CDR3 contains 15 residues. The germline V gene has CDR1 LGHNA and CDR2 YSLEER. The CDR3 sequence: CASSHGTGVTGELFF. Here the CDR3 DNA reads TGCGCCAGCAGCCACGGGACAGGGGTCACCGGGGAGCTGTTTTTT.

CDR3 loop: CASSQDREETQYF. As DNA, the CDR3 is TGTGCCAGCAGCCAGGACAGGGAAGAGACCCAGTACTTC. The gene calls are TRBV6-1 and TRBJ2-5, with 8 bases lining up with TRBD1. The CDR3 is 13 amino acids. Trimming took 6 bases from V and 3 from J; bases not matched to a gene: 3. Germline V gives CDR1 MNHNS, CDR2 SASEGT.

The rearrangement uses TRBV7-3 and TRBJ2-3, with 10 bases matching TRBD2. The V and J ends lost 2 bases and 5 bases, in that order; junction bases with no gene match: 7. The length of the CDR3 is 16 residues. The germline V gene encodes CDR1 SGHTA and CDR2 FQGTGA. The CDR3 DNA reads TGTGCCAGCAGCTTAGCCCCCAGGACTAGCGGAGATACGCAGTATTTT. Translation: CASSLAPRTSGDTQYF. Full variable domain (outside the CDR3, taken from reference TRBV7-3 and TRBJ2-3): GAGVSQTPSNKVTEKGKYVELRCDPISGHTALYWYRQSLGQGPEFLIYFQGTGAADDSGLPNDRFFAVRPEGSVSTLKIQRTERGDSAVYLCASSLAPRTSGDTQYFGPGTRLTVL.

This sequence joins TRBV5-1 and TRBJ2-5; 8 nucleotides align to TRBD2. Trimming took 0 bases from V and 3 from J; bases not matched to a gene: 4. Germline-derived CDR1 and CDR2 are SGHRS and YFSETQ. This CDR3 contains 15 residues. CDR3 in amino acids: CASSLAGTREETQYF. CDR3 in DNA: TGCGCCAGCAGCTTGGCCGGGACTAGGGAAGAGACCCAGTACTTC.

The V call is TRBV6-5, the J call TRBJ2-3; 8 nucleotides line up with TRBD1. This CDR3 is built from 16 residues. Germline trimming cut 4 bases from V and 4 bases from J; bases unmatched to any gene: 10. Germline V lookup: CDR1 MNHEY, CDR2 SVGAGI. The CDR3 here is CASSSQQGAFADTQYF. CDR3 DNA: TGTGCCAGCAGTTCTCAGCAGGGGGCGTTTGCAGATACGCAGTATTTT.

The CDR3 DNA follows: TGCGCCAGCAGCCAAGGCGGCGGTTCTAACTATGGCTACACCTTC. It translates to CASSQGGGSNYGYTF. The chain combines TRBV4-3 with TRBJ1-2; D unresolved. The CDR3 contains 15 residues. Germline CDR1 and CDR2: LGHNA and YSLEER. Deletions cut 1 base from V and 0 bases from J, with 9 bases between.

This clone came up a few times. The chain has TRBV29-1 and TRBJ1-2, with 7 bases aligning to TRBD1. The CDR3 is 13 amino acids. The junction had 8 bases not matched to a gene; V was cut back by 7 bases and J by 3 bases. Per germline, CDR1 SQVTM and CDR2 ANQGSEA. CDR3 DNA: TGCAGCGCTAACAGGGGAGCCGACTATGGCTACACCTTC. It is translated as CSANRGADYGYTF.

This chain joins TRBV6-1 and TRBJ2-7; 8 nucleotides match TRBD2. The germline gives CDR1 MNHNS, CDR2 SASEGT. The CDR3 has 13 amino acids. V trimming: 8 bases; J trimming: 4 bases; junction bases outside the gene matches: 7. In DNA, the CDR3 is TGTGCCAGCCGGGCGGGAGGATCGTACGAGCAGTACTTC. Protein product: CASRAGGSYEQYF.

The V call is TRBV5-6, the J call TRBJ2-5; 8 nucleotides match TRBD1. The germline V gene has CDR1 SGHDT and CDR2 YYEEEE. V lost 4 bases to trimming and J lost 0 bases; unmatched junction nucleotides: 8. The CDR3 runs to 16 residues. CDR3 residues: CASSPWDRSYQETQYF. DNA for the CDR3: TGTGCCAGCAGCCCTTGGGACAGGTCGTACCAAGAGACCCAGTACTTC.

This clone was seen just once. The rearrangement uses TRBV5-4 and TRBJ2-2; perhaps TRBD1 as D (5 bases). The CDR3 spans 14 residues. Trimming left V 4 bases short and J 3 bases short, with 10 bases between. Germline values: CDR1 SGHNT, CDR2 YYREEE (reference sequence). The CDR3 coding sequence is TGTGCCAGCAGCCTCCCGACAGACACCGGGGAGCTGTTTTTT. Amino acid sequence: CASSLPTDTGELFF.

A single count supports this clone. The rearrangement uses TRBV28 and TRBJ2-3; TRBD1 might be the D (7 bases). Trimming cost V 3 bases and J 7 bases, with 14 bases left between them. CDR3 length equals 14 residues. Germline loops: CDR1 MDHEN, CDR2 SYDVKM. CDR3 in amino acids: CASSFQGGPNTQYF. CDR3 nucleotide sequence: TGTGCCAGCAGTTTCCAGGGGGGACCAAATACGCAGTATTTT.

V is TRBV4-2 and J is TRBJ2-3, with 10 bases aligning to TRBD1. The CDR3 consists of 17 residues. Per the germline V gene, CDR1 is LGHNA and CDR2 is YNFKEQ. V lost 0 bases, J lost 0 bases, and 3 bases stayed unmatched. The chain's CDR3 is CASSQEGTGASTDTQYF. CDR3 DNA: TGTGCCAGCAGCCAAGAGGGGACAGGGGCTAGCACAGATACGCAGTATTTT.